This is a list of T cell receptor beta chains from one sample in a study of long-term antiretroviral therapy in people with HIV. Generated by immunoSEQ multiplex PCR, the TCRdb table keeps only in-frame clones and is missing some. The data contain some 40,000 clones, around 85% of them singletons. Sequenced material: unsorted PBMCs, taken 3.1 years after starting antiretroviral therapy. These TCRs come from a woman between 50 and 59 years old with HIV. Both conserved end residues are part of each CDR3. A D gene is named only where the DNA matches it firmly. The listing skips clone size in some rows; elsewhere it reads once, few, many or a size class.

J gene,D gene,clone size,V gene,CDR3 DNA,CDR3 protein
TRBJ2-3,TRBD2,-,TRBV5-1,TGCGCCAGCAGCTCGAGCGGGGGCGATACGCAGTATTTT,CASSSSGGDTQYF
TRBJ2-7,-,-,TRBV6-5,TGTGCCAGCAGTTACTCAGGGGTGAACTACGAGCAGTACTTC,CASSYSGVNYEQYF
TRBJ2-7,-,few,TRBV5-1,TGCGCCAGCAGCGCCCGGGACGGTGGCGAGCAGTACTTC,CASSARDGGEQYF
TRBJ2-6,-,-,TRBV2,TGTGCCAGCAGTAACTCTGGGGCCAACGTCCTGACTTTC,CASSNSGANVLTF
TRBJ2-7,TRBD1,-,TRBV19,TGTGCCAGTAGTTCTGCCGGGACAGTCACCTACGAGCAGTACTTC,CASSSAGTVTYEQYF
TRBJ1-2,-,-,TRBV30,TGTGCCTGGAGTGTTGGCAGGGAAGTCGATGGCTACACCTTC,CAWSVGREVDGYTF
TRBJ1-6,-,-,TRBV5-6,TGTGCCAGCAGCCCGGGACATGGTAATTCACCCCTCCACTTT,CASSPGHGNSPLHF
TRBJ1-2,-,few,TRBV10-3,TGTGCCATCAGTGAGTTGACAGCTAACTATGGCTACACCTTC,CAISELTANYGYTF
TRBJ2-7,-,-,TRBV23-1,TGCGCCAGCAGGACAGGAGACGAGCAGTACTTC,CASRTGDEQYF
TRBJ2-5,-,-,TRBV19,TGTGCCAGTGGTACACCAACCCAGTACTTC,CASGTPTQYF
TRBJ2-5,-,-,TRBV6-5,TGTGCCAGTTGGGCCGGGCCCGCAGAGACCCAGTACTTC,CASWAGPAETQYF
TRBJ2-1,TRBD2,-,TRBV7-9,TGTGCCAGCAGCTTAGGGCGAAGCGCGGGGGGACGGAATGAGCAGTTCTTC,CASSLGRSAGGRNEQFF
TRBJ1-3,-,-,TRBV10-3,TGTGCCAGCCGGAGGGGGGCTGGAAACACCATATATTTT,CASRRGAGNTIYF
TRBJ2-3,TRBD2,-,TRBV29-1,TGCAGCGTTGAAGGAGTTAGACTAGCGATGAGCACAGATACGCAGTATTTT,CSVEGVRLAMSTDTQYF
TRBJ1-1,-,-,TRBV2,TGTGCCAGCAGTGCCGGTTGGGGGAACACTGAAGCTTTCTTT,CASSAGWGNTEAFF
TRBJ2-1,TRBD2,-,TRBV5-1,TGCGCCAGCAGCCCGGGAGGCCGGGGCTCCTACAATGAGCAGTTCTTC,CASSPGGRGSYNEQFF
TRBJ1-2,TRBD1,-,TRBV6-1,TGTGCCAGCAGTCGACAGGGGGACTATGGCTACACCTTC,CASSRQGDYGYTF
TRBJ1-5,-,-,TRBV2,TGTGCCAGCAGTGAAGAAACAGTTTATAGCAATCAGCCCCAGCATTTT,CASSEETVYSNQPQHF
TRBJ2-3,-,-,TRBV6-5,TGTGCCAGCAGTTACTTATCCCCCACAGATACGCAGTATTTT,CASSYLSPTDTQYF
TRBJ1-2,-,-,TRBV27,TGTGCCAGCAGTTTAGGGCCACCCCGGGGGGACTATGGCTACACCTTC,CASSLGPPRGDYGYTF
TRBJ1-6,-,few,TRBV19,TGTGCCAGTGTTTCGGGTAATTCACCCCTCCACTTT,CASVSGNSPLHF
TRBJ2-7,-,-,TRBV7-2,TGTGCCAGCAGCGAAATTGTACAGCCCAGATTGCACTTC,CASSEIVQPRLHF
TRBJ1-2,TRBD1,few,TRBV14,TGTGCCAGCAGCCAAGATTTGGGGACAGGTCACTATGGCTACACCTTC,CASSQDLGTGHYGYTF
TRBJ1-6,-,-,TRBV5-4,TGTGCCAGCAGCTTGGGGGCGACCAGCTCCTATAATTCACCCCTCCACTTT,CASSLGATSSYNSPLHF
TRBJ2-5,TRBD2,-,TRBV7-9,TGTGCCAGCAGCCCCTGGCCCCTCGGGGGGGGCCAAGAGACCCAGTACTTC,CASSPWPLGGGQETQYF
TRBJ1-1,-,-,TRBV30,TGTGCCTGGAGTGTACTTCTCAACACTGAAGCTTTCTTT,CAWSVLLNTEAFF
TRBJ2-7,TRBD1,-,TRBV19,TGTGCCAGTAGTATAGGGACAGGGCTATACGAGCAGTACTTC,CASSIGTGLYEQYF
TRBJ1-2,TRBD1,-,TRBV30,TGTGCCTGGGACGGACAGGGGGCGCGGGTCCCTTATGGCTACACCTTC,CAWDGQGARVPYGYTF
TRBJ2-3,TRBD2,-,TRBV30,TGTGCCTGGAGTGGGACGGGGACTAGCGGCGTTACGCAGTATTTT,CAWSGTGTSGVTQYF
TRBJ2-1,-,-,TRBV19,TGTGCCAGTAGTATTTCAGGGCAGGGAGTCAATGAGCAGTTCTTC,CASSISGQGVNEQFF
TRBJ2-3,-,-,TRBV27,TGTGCCAGCAGGCGGGGGCGCACAGATACGCAGTATTTT,CASRRGRTDTQYF
TRBJ2-7,-,once,TRBV4-1,TGCGCCAGCAGCCAAGTTGGGGGTGACGAGCAGTACTTC,CASSQVGGDEQYF
TRBJ2-7,-,few,TRBV23-1,TGCGCCAGCAGTCAATCGCTACCAGGGAGCTCCTACGAGCAGTACTTC,CASSQSLPGSSYEQYF
TRBJ2-1,TRBD2,-,TRBV9,TGTGCCAGCAGCTCCCGGCTAGCGGGGGGTGTGGATGAGCAGTTCTTC,CASSSRLAGGVDEQFF
TRBJ2-5,TRBD1,once,TRBV6-1,TGTGCCAGCAGAAGGGACAGGGGAACGGAGACCCAGTACTTC,CASRRDRGTETQYF
TRBJ1-6,TRBD1,-,TRBV7-9,TGTGCCAGCCGACCGGGACAGTATAATTCACCCCTCCACTTT,CASRPGQYNSPLHF
TRBJ1-6,TRBD1,-,TRBV5-1,TGCGCCAGCAGCTTGGCAACCGGGACAGGGCCTGTGTTT,CASSLATGTGPVF
TRBJ1-1,-,-,TRBV29-1,TGCAGCGTTGAAATTGGACGGTGGGAGGCTGAAGCTTTCTTT,CSVEIGRWEAEAFF
TRBJ1-3,-,-,TRBV7-2,TGTGCCAGCAGCTTAGGATGGGGGCCTGGAAACACCATATATTTT,CASSLGWGPGNTIYF
TRBJ1-4,TRBD1,-,TRBV5-1,TGCGCCAGCAGCTTGGGGGACAGGGAGGGTGAAAAACTGTTTTTT,CASSLGDREGEKLFF
TRBJ1-6,TRBD1,-,TRBV14,TGTGCCAGCAGCCAAGCCAGGGGGCTGACCTATAATTCACCCCTCCACTTT,CASSQARGLTYNSPLHF
TRBJ1-1,-,-,TRBV7-8,TGTGCCAGCAGCCCCACCGGGACAACCACTGAAGCTTTCTTT,CASSPTGTTTEAFF
TRBJ1-1,-,-,TRBV21-1,TGTGCCAGCCAGGAAGGAGAAAAGAACACTGAAGCTTTCTTT,CASQEGEKNTEAFF
TRBJ1-4,-,-,TRBV5-5,TGTGCCAGCAGCCCACCTGTTGAGGTTGAAAAACTGTTTTTT,CASSPPVEVEKLFF
TRBJ1-3,TRBD1,few,TRBV30,TGTGCCTGGAGTCGCGAACCAGGGGGCTCTGGAAACACCATATATTTT,CAWSREPGGSGNTIYF
TRBJ2-7,TRBD1,-,TRBV5-6,TGTGCCAGCAGCTTGATTAGGACAGGGGGGTACGAGCAGTACTTC,CASSLIRTGGYEQYF
TRBJ1-1,TRBD1,-,TRBV18,TGTGCCAGCTCACCATTGGACAGGGAGATTGAAGCTTTCTTT,CASSPLDREIEAFF
TRBJ1-2,-,-,TRBV7-8,TGTGCCAGCAGCGATCTACATGGCGGCTATGGCTACACCTTC,CASSDLHGGYGYTF
TRBJ1-4,TRBD1,once,TRBV2,TGTGCCAGCAATGACAGGGACCCTAATGAAAAACTGTTTTTT,CASNDRDPNEKLFF
TRBJ2-5,TRBD2,-,TRBV4-1,TGCGCCAGCAGCTGGACTAGCGGGGCGGAGACCCAGTACTTC,CASSWTSGAETQYF